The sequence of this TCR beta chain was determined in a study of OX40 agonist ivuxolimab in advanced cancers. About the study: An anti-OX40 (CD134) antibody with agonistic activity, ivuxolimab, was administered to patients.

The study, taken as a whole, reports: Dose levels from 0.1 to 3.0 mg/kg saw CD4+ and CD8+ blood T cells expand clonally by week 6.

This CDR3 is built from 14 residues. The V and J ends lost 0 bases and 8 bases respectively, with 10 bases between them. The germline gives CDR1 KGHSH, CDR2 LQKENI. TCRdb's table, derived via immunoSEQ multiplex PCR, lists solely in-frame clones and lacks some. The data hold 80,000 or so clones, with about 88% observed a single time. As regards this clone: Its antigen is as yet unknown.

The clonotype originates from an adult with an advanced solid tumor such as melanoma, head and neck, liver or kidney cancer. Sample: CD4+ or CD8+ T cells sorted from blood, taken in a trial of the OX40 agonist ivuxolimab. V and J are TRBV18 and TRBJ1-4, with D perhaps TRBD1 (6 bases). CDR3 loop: CASSPPGGREKLFF. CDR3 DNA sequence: TGTGCCAGCTCACCACCCGGGGGGCGAGAAAAACTGTTTTTT.